This T cell receptor (beta chain) was obtained from a study of blood T cells in healthy people across ages. The ends lost 4 bases at V and 1 base at J; junction bases unmatched: 10. The CDR3 runs to 16 residues. Germline CDR1 SQVTM, CDR2 ANQGSEA. The authors ran a second PCR of about 6 to 11 cycles using a sample-barcoded 5' primer and a J-beta primer mix. In TCRdb, the 5' RACE reads were re-called with MiXCR into one record per CDR3 protein. The sample shows about 800,000 distinct CDR3 sequences, 25% of them seen only once. This clonotype was seen more than once but under ten times. A further study also used this sample, focusing on T cells of mothers and their children. In that study: Added by the second PCR's M1S primer were sample barcodes and 2-4 random nucleotides.

The genes are TRBV29-1 and TRBJ1-5; 7 bases match TRBD1. The sample consisted of blood. The receptor was isolated from a boy aged 5-17 years in good health. The DNA for the CDR3 is TGCAGCGTTGTATTGACAGGGTTAGGGAGCAATCAGCCCCAGCATTTT. Residues: CSVVLTGLGSNQPQHF.